This T cell receptor (beta chain) derives from a study of blood T cell repertoires in COVID-19. Overall study context: Some COVID-19 samples were acute and others convalescent; all came from the United States, Italy and Spain. Nucleic acid was either cDNA or gDNA, and it came from T cells, B-cell-depleted T cells, or PBMCs.

In the original workflow: Reference gene primer amplification yielded estimated nucleated cell counts. Repertoires were generated with immunoSEQ multiplex PCR, while TCRdb's copy carries only in-frame clones and drops some. The DNA was the basis for D and trimming; V, J and clone size are from that table. The sample has about 200,000 clones; 70% to 90% are singletons. This TCR came from a woman at least 80 years old with acute or convalescent COVID-19. Sequenced input: peripheral blood.

As DNA, the CDR3 is TGCAGTGCTAGTGGGCGGGGTAACTATGGCTACACCTTC. Protein sequence: CSASGRGNYGYTF. The chain employs TRBV20-1 and TRBJ1-2; D gene unclear. V was pared by 3 bases and J by 1 base, with 9 bases between. The CDR3 sequence is 13 residues long. CDR1 is DFQATT and CDR2 is SNEGSKA in the germline V gene (reference sequence).